These 30 T cell receptor beta chains originate from one sample sequenced in a study of cytomegalovirus exposure and HLA in healthy donors. Primers for the PCR totalled 60 Vbeta and 13 Jbeta. Libraries were prepared by immunoSEQ multiplex PCR; TCRdb keeps only in-frame clonotypes and omits some of them. The profile shows around 110,000 clones, approximately 79% of them singletons. The sample consisted of PBMCs. Receptors were obtained from a woman between 35 and 50 years old in good health and CMV-seropositive.

The chain combines TRBV11-2 with TRBJ1-1; 9 bases are shared with TRBD1. The J segment lost 5 bases and the V segment lost 5 bases, leaving 3 bases of the junction unmatched. Looked up from germline, CDR1 is SGHAT and CDR2 is FQNNGV. The CDR3 is 13 residues long. CDR3 in DNA: TGTGCCAGCAGCCCCGACAGGGGGACTGAAGCTTTCTTT. Protein sequence: CASSPDRGTEAFF.

This clone was seen only a few times. This chain connects TRBV10-3 to TRBJ1-5; 11 positions agree with TRBD1. From germline, CDR1 is ENHRY and CDR2 SYGVKD. The J segment lost 7 bases and the V segment lost 6 bases, leaving 2 bases of the junction unmatched. This CDR3 contains 13 residues. CDR3 sequence: CAIRGQGGQPQHF. CDR3 DNA: TGTGCCATCAGGGGACAGGGGGGGCAGCCCCAGCATTTT.

The chain carries TRBV18 and TRBJ1-5, with 7 bases matching TRBD1. The CDR3 extends over 14 amino acids. Germline trimming cut 5 bases from V and 3 bases from J; bases unmatched to any gene: 4. The germline gives CDR1 KGHSH, CDR2 LQKENI. Written as DNA, the CDR3 is TGTGCCAGCTCAGAGACAGGGAACAATCAGCCCCAGCATTTT. This encodes CASSETGNNQPQHF.

This clone was counted a few times. The chain carries TRBV5-1 and TRBJ1-2; D gene uncertain. The V gene's germline CDR1 is SGHRS and CDR2 YFSETQ. Trimming cost V 4 bases and J 0 bases, with 10 bases left between them. This CDR3 has 14 residues. The CDR3 nucleotides read TGCGCCAGCAGCGGAGAGGGTCCTAACTATGGCTACACCTTC. Amino acid sequence: CASSGEGPNYGYTF.

The chain employs TRBV10-3 and TRBJ1-2; a possible D gene is TRBD1 (5 bases). V gave up 4 bases and J gave up 1 base, with 13 bases separating them. From germline, CDR1 is ENHRY and CDR2 SYGVKD. The CDR3 is 15 residues long. This CDR3 is CAISGGVTLNYGYTF. Written as DNA, the CDR3 is TGTGCCATCAGTGGGGGCGTGACCCTTAACTATGGCTACACCTTC.

For the CDR3, the DNA is TGTGCCAGCAGCTTAGGAGGCGGATATGGCTACACCTTC. Translation gives CASSLGGGYGYTF. The V call is TRBV5-4, the J call TRBJ1-2, with unresolved D. The CDR3 is 13 residues long. Germline V CDR1 and CDR2: SGHNT, YYREEE (reference sequence). V was trimmed by 2 bases and J by 5 bases, leaving 10 bases between them.

This clone was seen a handful of times. This sequence joins TRBV15 and TRBJ1-6; 9 bases align to TRBD1. This CDR3 has 17 residues. Germline lookup yields CDR1 LNHNV and CDR2 YYDKDF (reference sequence). With V trimmed by 2 bases and J by 5 bases, 7 bases remained unmatched. The CDR3 DNA sequence: TGTGCCACCAGCAGACTACGACAGGGGGGTAATAATTCACCCCTCCACTTT. This encodes CATSRLRQGGNNSPLHF.

This sequence joins TRBV4-3 and TRBJ1-1, with D possibly matching TRBD1 (6 bases). V dropped 8 bases and J dropped 1 base, with 11 bases sitting between them. This CDR3 has 13 amino acids. Germline assignment: CDR1 LGHNA and CDR2 YSLEER. CDR3 amino acids: CASSSGENTEAFF. CDR3 nucleotides: TGCGCCAGCTCGTCAGGGGAGAACACTGAAGCTTTCTTT.

This clone has a handful of counts. This chain connects TRBV10-3 to TRBJ1-2, with 7 nucleotides matching TRBD1. Germline V gives CDR1 ENHRY, CDR2 SYGVKD. With V trimmed by 7 bases and J by 6 bases, 8 bases remained unmatched. The CDR3 is 13 residues long. Written as DNA, the CDR3 is TGTGCCATCACCCCGGGACAGATCCATGGCTACACCTTC. Residues: CAITPGQIHGYTF.

CDR3 bases: TGTGCCACCAGCAGAGGGACAGGGGGGTCCTACGAGCAGTACTTC. It yields the protein CATSRGTGGSYEQYF. V is TRBV15 and J is TRBJ2-7, with 10 positions matching TRBD1. The trim removed 1 base at V and 1 base at J, leaving 1 base unmatched. CDR3 size: 15 residues. Looked up from germline, CDR1 is LNHNV and CDR2 is YYDKDF (reference sequence).

The V gene is TRBV18, the J gene TRBJ1-1; D may be TRBD1 (6 bases). This CDR3 is built from 15 residues. The ends were cut back, 3 bases at V and 0 bases at J, with 11 bases in the middle. CDR1 KGHSH and CDR2 LQKENI come from the germline V gene. CDR3 protein: CASSPSDSLNTEAFF. The CDR3 coding sequence is TGTGCCAGCTCACCTTCGGACAGTTTGAACACTGAAGCTTTCTTT.

The V and J genes are TRBV6-5 and TRBJ1-1; D gene unclear. Trimming pared 7 bases from V and 3 bases from J, leaving 18 bases between. The CDR3 extends over 15 amino acids. Germline loops: CDR1 MNHEY, CDR2 SVGAGI. DNA for the CDR3: TGTGCCAGCAACTCACCATTTGCGCGAGACACTGAAGCTTTCTTT. It is translated as CASNSPFARDTEAFF.

The rearrangement joins TRBV5-1 to TRBJ1-2; TRBD1 matches 8 bases. CDR1 SGHRS and CDR2 YFSETQ come from the germline V gene. The CDR3 sequence is 15 residues long. Trimming at V came to 2 bases and at J to 8 bases, leaving 11 bases not matched to a gene. This CDR3 is CASSFGTGNTGGYTF. CDR3 bases: TGCGCCAGCAGCTTCGGGACAGGAAACACAGGGGGCTACACCTTC.

The chain combines TRBV28 with TRBJ2-1; 7 bases agree with TRBD1. CDR1 and CDR2 (germline): MDHEN, SYDVKM. There are 14 residues in the CDR3. Unmatched junction bases numbered 7, after V lost 6 bases and J lost 5 bases. CDR3 in amino acids: CASSLGQLNNEQFF. As DNA, the CDR3 is TGTGCCAGCAGCCTGGGACAGCTGAACAATGAGCAGTTCTTC.

V gene TRBV12-2 combines with J gene TRBJ1-4. TRBV12-2 is an annotated pseudogene. The CDR3 covers 15 residues. The CDR3 nucleotides read TGTGCAAGTCGCTTAGCGTCTGACTGTCGGGAAAAACTGTTTTTT. It encodes CASRLASDCREKLFF.

The chain uses TRBV5-8 and TRBJ1-1; weak D call: TRBD1 (6 bases). The V end was cut by 4 bases, the J end by 11 bases, with 18 bases between. The CDR3 contains 13 residues. The germline V gene has CDR1 SGHTS and CDR2 YDEGEE. CDR3 loop: CASSTGHYRRAFF. CDR3 DNA sequence: TGTGCCAGCAGCACGGGACACTACCGACGGGCTTTCTTT.

On this clone itself: The same CDR3 arises from other DNA sequences in this sample as well. The chain employs TRBV2 and TRBJ1-1; 7 bases are shared with TRBD1. Germline CDR1 SNHLY, CDR2 FYNNEI. The V and J ends lost 6 bases and 1 base, in that order; junction bases with no gene match: 2. The CDR3 contains 13 residues. The DNA for the CDR3 is TGTGCCAGCAGCCAGGGGGAGAACACTGAAGCTTTCTTT. Translated, it gives CASSQGENTEAFF.

CDR3 sequence (DNA): TGTGCCAGTAGCCATGGACAGGGGGCTAGCTCCTACGAGCAGTACTTC. As protein: CASSHGQGASSYEQYF. The rearrangement links TRBV19 to TRBJ2-7, with 11 bases matching TRBD1. Germline values: CDR1 LNHDA, CDR2 SQIVND (reference sequence). This CDR3 spans 16 amino acids. Unmatched junction bases numbered 7, after V lost 6 bases and J lost 0 bases.

This clone has only a few counts. The J gene is TRBJ1-1, the V gene TRBV5-5, with D possibly matching TRBD1 (5 bases). Germline CDR1 reads SGHKS; CDR2 reads YYEKEE (reference sequence). This CDR3 spans 14 amino acids. The V and J ends lost 0 bases and 5 bases respectively, with 11 bases between them. The CDR3 reads CASSLGQGWTEAFF. The DNA of the CDR3 is TGTGCCAGCAGCTTGGGGCAGGGTTGGACTGAAGCTTTCTTT. Complete variable domain (other parts from reference TRBV5-5 and TRBJ1-1): DAGVTQSPTHLIKTRGQQVTLRCSPISGHKSVSWYQQVLGQGPQFIFQYYEKEERGRGNFPDRFSARQFPNYSSELNVNALLLGDSALYLCASSLGQGWTEAFFGQGTRLTVV.

The chain carries TRBV30 and TRBJ1-1; 9 nucleotides agree with TRBD1. The germline V gene has CDR1 GTSNPN and CDR2 SVGIG (reference sequence). V shed 1 base and J 4 bases; nucleotides not matched to a gene: 1. The length of the CDR3 is 13 residues. CDR3 sequence reads: CAWSDRGPTEAFF. For the CDR3, the DNA is TGTGCCTGGAGTGACAGGGGGCCCACTGAAGCTTTCTTT.

The chain recombines TRBV2 with TRBJ1-4; TRBD1 agrees at 7 bases. J gave up 3 bases and V 6 bases, and 4 bases lay outside the gene matches. The CDR3 runs to 14 residues. The germline gives CDR1 SNHLY, CDR2 FYNNEI. For the CDR3, the DNA is TGTGCCAGCAGGCTCAGGGGGGCTAATGAAAAACTGTTTTTT. This encodes CASRLRGANEKLFF.

This chain links TRBV30 with TRBJ1-5; D unresolved. Per germline, CDR1 GTSNPN and CDR2 SVGIG (reference sequence). Trimming pared 2 bases from V and 7 bases from J, leaving 12 bases between. CDR3 length: 13 amino acids. The CDR3: CAWSPEDRQPQHF. The CDR3 coding sequence is TGTGCCTGGAGTCCTGAGGATCGGCAGCCCCAGCATTTT.

This clone was seen more than once but under ten times. V is TRBV6-5 and J is TRBJ1-1; TRBD1 agrees at 9 bases. Germline lookup yields CDR1 MNHEY and CDR2 SVGAGI. The CDR3 extends over 16 amino acids. V was clipped by 1 base and J by 1 base; unmatched bases: 4. CDR3 sequence reads: CASSYLPGQGNTEAFF. CDR3 DNA: TGTGCCAGCAGTTACTTACCGGGACAGGGGAACACTGAAGCTTTCTTT.

V usage is TRBV7-2 and J usage is TRBJ1-5; D might be TRBD1 (5 bases). This CDR3 region has 13 residues. Trimming left V 3 bases short and J 4 bases short, with 7 bases between. The germline CDR1 and CDR2 sequences are SGHTA and FQGNSA. The CDR3 spells CASSFQGNQPQHF. For the CDR3, the DNA is TGTGCCAGCAGCTTTCAGGGTAATCAGCCCCAGCATTTT.

V gene TRBV19 combines with J gene TRBJ1-2; 7 bases line up with TRBD1. The CDR3 sequence is 13 residues long. The V segment lost 10 bases and the J segment 3 bases; nucleotides outside the gene matches: 8. CDR1 and CDR2 (germline): LNHDA, SQIVND (reference sequence). The chain's CDR3 is CATDRVGYYGYTF. The CDR3 coding sequence is TGTGCCACCGACAGGGTAGGGTACTATGGCTACACCTTC.

The chain links TRBV27 to TRBJ1-1; tentatively, D is TRBD1 (5 bases). There are 17 residues in the CDR3. CDR1 is MNHEY, CDR2 SMNVEV, per germline (reference sequence). Trimming shortened V by 0 bases and J by 8 bases, and 22 bases separated the two germline ends. The CDR3 sequence is CASSLSLIDRRGREAFF. DNA for the CDR3: TGTGCCAGCAGTTTATCGTTAATCGATAGGCGGGGGAGAGAAGCTTTCTTT.

The rearrangement links TRBV10-3 to TRBJ2-3; 10 nucleotides align to TRBD2. The CDR3 has 15 amino acids. V gave up 3 bases and J gave up 5 bases; unmatched junction bases: 5. CDR1 is ENHRY, CDR2 SYGVKD, per germline. The CDR3 loop is CAISDIAGGRDTQYF. The CDR3, as DNA: TGTGCCATCAGTGACATAGCGGGGGGCCGAGATACGCAGTATTTT.

The chain is built from TRBV5-1 and TRBJ2-7, with 8 bases aligning to TRBD2. Trimming at V came to 0 bases and at J to 3 bases, leaving 2 bases not matched to a gene. Germline V CDR1 and CDR2: SGHRS, YFSETQ. The CDR3 covers 14 residues. Here the CDR3 DNA reads TGCGCCAGCAGCTTGGATGGGACTAGCTACGAGCAGTACTTC. This gives the protein CASSLDGTSYEQYF.

The chain joins TRBV4-1 to TRBJ2-1; D ambiguous. This CDR3 comprises 17 residues. V shed 0 bases and J shed 7 bases, with 19 bases lying between them. Germline CDR1 is MGHRA and CDR2 is YSYEKL. The CDR3 DNA follows: TGCGCCAGCAGCCAAGATTCTGCAGGCATTTATCGGAATGAGCAGTTCTTC. Its translation is CASSQDSAGIYRNEQFF.

V gene TRBV5-4 combines with J gene TRBJ1-1; D not certain. CDR3 length: 14 residues. Trimming took 4 bases from V and 6 from J, leaving 16 bases between them. Germline V lookup: CDR1 SGHNT, CDR2 YYREEE (reference sequence). CDR3 in amino acids: CASSPRGGPAEAFF. The CDR3 DNA reads TGTGCCAGCAGCCCCCGGGGAGGACCCGCTGAAGCTTTCTTT.